This passage covers 32 T cell receptor beta chains from one sample sequenced in a study of cytomegalovirus exposure and HLA in healthy donors. The PCR made use of 60 Vbeta and 13 Jbeta primers. Only in-frame clones appear in the TCRdb table, and some are missing; sequencing was by immunoSEQ multiplex PCR. The repertoire table contains roughly 220,000 clones. The sequenced sample was PBMCs. These receptors all come from a girl aged 2 to 9 in good health and CMV-seropositive.

As concerns this clone: The sample carries other DNA sequences with the same CDR3. The chain combines TRBV5-1 with TRBJ2-3; maybe TRBD2 (6 bases). Trimming removed 0 bases from V and 0 bases from J, with 8 bases in between. Germline V CDR1 and CDR2: SGHRS, YFSETQ. This CDR3 is 15 amino acids long. Here the CDR3 reads CASSLAGGSTDTQYF. The DNA of the CDR3 is TGCGCCAGCAGCTTGGCCGGGGGTAGCACAGATACGCAGTATTTT.

The chain has TRBV10-2 and TRBJ1-4; D possibly corresponds to TRBD1 (5 bases). V was clipped by 2 bases and J by 10 bases, with 20 bases between them. CDR1 and CDR2 (germline): WSHSY, SAAADI. There are 16 residues in the CDR3. CDR3 nucleotides: TGCGCCAGCAGTGAGCCAAAACATGGCGGGACCCTAAAACTGTTTTTT. Protein product: CASSEPKHGGTLKLFF.

The chain combines TRBV5-1 with TRBJ2-1; 8 bases are shared with TRBD1. CDR3 length equals 13 residues. V dropped 0 bases and J dropped 8; count of bases not matched to a gene: 1. The V gene's germline CDR1 is SGHRS and CDR2 YFSETQ. The CDR3 protein is CASSLAGGYEQFF. Written as DNA, the CDR3 is TGCGCCAGCAGCTTGGCAGGGGGCTATGAGCAGTTCTTC.

The J gene is TRBJ2-7, the V gene TRBV2; TRBD1 agrees at 7 bases. CDR1 is SNHLY, CDR2 FYNNEI, per germline. Trimming at V came to 8 bases and at J to 7 bases, leaving 11 bases not matched to a gene. This CDR3 has 13 amino acids. DNA of the CDR3: TGTGCCAGCGCCAAAACAGAACAGGGGGAGCAGTACTTC. Protein product: CASAKTEQGEQYF.

This chain connects TRBV6-5 to TRBJ2-5; 8 bases agree with TRBD2. CDR1 and CDR2 (germline): MNHEY, SVGAGI. This CDR3 has 13 residues. The ends lost 8 bases at V and 4 bases at J; junction bases unmatched: 6. The CDR3 is CASSTGTRETQYF. Written as DNA, the CDR3 is TGTGCCAGCTCCACCGGGACTAGAGAGACCCAGTACTTC.

This chain joins TRBV28 and TRBJ2-7; tentative D call: TRBD2 (7 bases). This CDR3 spans 15 amino acids. Per the germline V gene, CDR1 is MDHEN and CDR2 is SYDVKM. V lost 3 bases, J lost 3 bases, and 15 bases lay in between. As DNA, the CDR3 is TGTGCCAGCAGTTTGGGAGGGACACCGATCTACGAGCAGTACTTC. It specifies CASSLGGTPIYEQYF.

The chain combines TRBV27 with TRBJ2-1; 11 nucleotides align to TRBD2. Looked up from germline, CDR1 is MNHEY and CDR2 is SMNVEV (reference sequence). V was pared by 4 bases and J by 5 bases, with 4 bases of the junction left unmatched. This CDR3 comprises 15 residues. CDR3 DNA sequence: TGTGCCAGCAGTTCTGGGACTAGCGGTCACAATGAGCAGTTCTTC. This translates into CASSSGTSGHNEQFF.

The genes are TRBV5-1 and TRBJ1-1; a possible D gene is TRBD1 (5 bases). Germline V gene sequence: CDR1 SGHRS, CDR2 YFSETQ. Trimming took off 0 bases at V and 5 bases at J, with 14 bases between the two ends. There are 15 residues in the CDR3. CDR3 sequence reads: CASSLVSTGDTEAFF. Written as DNA, the CDR3 is TGCGCCAGCAGCTTGGTCAGTACGGGGGATACTGAAGCTTTCTTT. The full variable domain, completed using reference TRBV5-1 and TRBJ1-1, is KAGVTQTPRYLIKTRGQQVTLSCSPISGHRSVSWYQQTPGQGLQFLFEYFSETQRNKGNFPGRFSGRQFSNSRSEMNVSTLELGDSALYLCASSLVSTGDTEAFFGQGTRLTVV.

V is TRBV6-4 and J is TRBJ1-1, with 9 bases fitting TRBD1. CDR1 is MRHNA, CDR2 SNTAGT, per germline. V shed 6 bases and J 1 base; nucleotides not matched to a gene: 9. The CDR3 consists of 16 residues. CDR3 in amino acids: CASSDLPGQGNTEAFF. DNA of the CDR3: TGTGCCAGCAGCGATTTACCGGGACAGGGGAACACTGAAGCTTTCTTT.

V and J are TRBV5-1 and TRBJ1-4; possible D gene TRBD1, 5 bases. Looked up from germline, CDR1 is SGHRS and CDR2 is YFSETQ. V lost 3 bases and J 5 bases, leaving 14 bases between the germline ends. The CDR3 runs to 15 residues. CDR3 sequence (DNA): TGCGCCAGCAGCTCTGGCGGGGGAGAGAATGAAAAACTGTTTTTT. Translated, it gives CASSSGGGENEKLFF.

The rearrangement links TRBV4-1 to TRBJ2-7, with TRBD2 identical over 9 bases. This CDR3 comprises 17 residues. The V gene's germline CDR1 is MGHRA and CDR2 YSYEKL. Germline trimming cut 1 base from V and 3 bases from J; bases unmatched to any gene: 10. The CDR3, as DNA: TGCGCCAGCAGCCAAGTTACCCCTCTGCGGGAGGGCTACGAGCAGTACTTC. This translates into CASSQVTPLREGYEQYF.

The chain links TRBV5-4 to TRBJ2-3, with 10 bases aligning to TRBD2. With 5 bases clipped from V and 3 bases from J, the junction kept 0 bases outside the gene matches. The CDR3 length is 13 residues. The germline V gene encodes CDR1 SGHNT and CDR2 YYREEE (reference sequence). CDR3 in DNA: TGTGCCAGCAGGACTAGCGGGACAGATACGCAGTATTTT. This gives the protein CASRTSGTDTQYF.

The J gene is TRBJ1-5, the V gene TRBV6-1; 7 bases are shared with TRBD1. CDR3 length: 14 amino acids. Germline V gives CDR1 MNHNS, CDR2 SASEGT. Unmatched junction bases numbered 8, after V lost 6 bases and J lost 6 bases. For the CDR3, the DNA is TGTGCCAGCAGGGACGGGCAGGGGGGTCAGCCCCAGCATTTT. It specifies CASRDGQGGQPQHF.

The chain carries TRBV13 and TRBJ2-1, with D perhaps matching TRBD2 (5 bases). V shed 7 bases and J shed 9 bases, with 16 bases lying between them. Per the germline V gene, CDR1 is PRHDT and CDR2 is FYEKMQ (reference sequence). CDR3 length: 13 residues. The CDR3 sequence: CASTRESRGEQFF. The CDR3 DNA sequence: TGTGCCAGCACCCGCGAGAGCCGGGGTGAGCAGTTCTTC.

V gene TRBV9 combines with J gene TRBJ2-5; D is perhaps TRBD2 (6 bases). Trimming removed 3 bases at V and 5 bases at J, with 23 bases between. Germline CDR1 reads SGDLS; CDR2 reads YYNGEE. The CDR3 runs 17 residues. CDR3 nucleotides: TGTGCCAGCAGCGAGGGGCGGGACGCCGGTCCGTGGGAGACCCAGTACTTC. Translating it yields CASSEGRDAGPWETQYF.

The chain employs TRBV6-4 and TRBJ2-1; 8 bases line up with TRBD2. Germline V gives CDR1 MRHNA, CDR2 SNTAGT. The CDR3 totals 15 residues. With V trimmed by 4 bases and J by 6 bases, 8 bases remained unmatched. This CDR3 reads CASSALAGTPNEQFF. As DNA, the CDR3 is TGTGCCAGCAGTGCGCTAGCGGGTACACCCAATGAGCAGTTCTTC.

The chain joins TRBV28 to TRBJ2-3; 7 bases match TRBD2. V shed 5 bases, J shed 6 bases, and the junction held 5 bases outside the gene matches. There are 13 residues in the CDR3. Germline-derived CDR1 and CDR2 are MDHEN and SYDVKM. DNA of the CDR3: TGTGCCAGCAGTCCTTCCGGGAGGGATACGCAGTATTTT. Translating gives CASSPSGRDTQYF.

The chain uses TRBV5-3 and TRBJ1-2; D is possibly TRBD1 (6 bases). TRBV5-3 falls under the ORF class, with uncertain function. Trimming pared 0 bases from V and 3 bases from J, leaving 15 bases between. The CDR3 contains 16 residues. DNA of the CDR3: TGTGCCAGAAGCTTGGATGGCAGGGGAATCGACTATGGCTACACCTTC. It translates to CARSLDGRGIDYGYTF.

J is TRBJ2-7 and V is TRBV9; D may be TRBD2 (5 bases). This CDR3 has 13 amino acids. From germline, CDR1 is SGDLS and CDR2 YYNGEE. V lost 0 bases and J 5 bases, leaving 9 bases between the germline ends. CDR3 protein: CASSVDPADEQYF. The CDR3 DNA follows: TGTGCCAGCAGCGTAGATCCAGCGGACGAGCAGTACTTC.

The rearrangement links TRBV6-1 to TRBJ2-3, with 8 positions matching TRBD1. V trimming: 4 bases; J trimming: 0 bases; junction bases outside the gene matches: 3. This CDR3 has 15 amino acids. CDR1 MNHNS and CDR2 SASEGT come from the germline V gene. Here the CDR3 DNA reads TGTGCCAGCAGTGCGACAGGGGCGAGCACAGATACGCAGTATTTT. It is translated as CASSATGASTDTQYF.

V usage is TRBV10-3 and J usage is TRBJ2-7, with TRBD2 matching 9 bases. The J segment lost 2 bases and the V segment lost 3 bases, leaving 8 bases of the junction unmatched. CDR1 ENHRY and CDR2 SYGVKD come from the germline V gene. The CDR3 sequence is 16 residues long. CDR3 in amino acids: CAISEKGAGGTYEQYF. The CDR3 DNA reads as TGTGCCATCAGTGAAAAGGGAGCGGGAGGTACCTACGAGCAGTACTTC.

This chain joins TRBV5-1 and TRBJ2-1; possible D gene TRBD2, 6 bases. Germline assignment: CDR1 SGHRS and CDR2 YFSETQ. CDR3 length equals 13 residues. V lost 3 bases and J 3 bases, leaving 7 bases between the germline ends. The CDR3 spells CASSSGLYNEQFF. The CDR3 coding sequence is TGCGCCAGCAGCTCGGGACTCTACAATGAGCAGTTCTTC.

The rearrangement uses TRBV27 and TRBJ1-4; D ambiguous. The CDR3 contains 15 residues. V was shortened by 0 bases and J by 4 bases, with 9 bases between the two germline ends. Per the germline V gene, CDR1 is MNHEY and CDR2 is SMNVEV (reference sequence). The CDR3 DNA is TGTGCCAGCAGTTTATCCCCTTCGTTTAATGAAAAACTGTTTTTT. It encodes CASSLSPSFNEKLFF.

This chain joins TRBV7-9 and TRBJ2-1; TRBD2 might be the D (6 bases). The CDR3 totals 17 residues. CDR1 and CDR2 from the germline V gene are SEHNR and FQNEAQ (reference sequence). V lost 3 bases and J lost 7, with 22 bases in between. CDR3 DNA sequence: TGTGCCAGCAGCTTGAGGGGAGTCCCGGCGGGGAAGAATGAGCAGTTCTTC. This translates into CASSLRGVPAGKNEQFF.

This chain joins TRBV27 and TRBJ2-7, with D possibly TRBD1 on 6 matching bases. CDR1 and CDR2 (germline): MNHEY, SMNVEV (reference sequence). The CDR3 sequence is 14 residues long. V was clipped by 3 bases and J by 3 bases, with 12 bases between them. The DNA of the CDR3 is TGTGCCAGCAGTTTGAGGGGGACCGTCTACGAGCAGTACTTC. Encoded protein: CASSLRGTVYEQYF.

The chain recombines TRBV27 with TRBJ2-5; D might be TRBD1 (6 bases). Germline V gene lookup returns CDR1 MNHEY and CDR2 SMNVEV (reference sequence). Between the trimmed V and J ends, which lost 5 bases and 5 bases, there was a span of 6 bases. The CDR3 totals 11 residues. CDR3 coding DNA: TGTGCCAGCAGTAGGGGGGAGACCCAGTACTTC. It is translated as CASSRGETQYF.

The chain employs TRBV18 and TRBJ2-2; TRBD2 might be the D (6 bases). With 3 bases removed from V and 7 bases from J, the gap between germline ends came to 15 bases. Germline V gives CDR1 KGHSH, CDR2 LQKENI. The CDR3 has 15 amino acids. The CDR3 coding sequence is TGTGCCAGCTCACCCCTCTTTGGAGGGCGCGGGGAGCTGTTTTTT. Its protein product is CASSPLFGGRGELFF.

The genes are TRBV6-5 and TRBJ2-2, with 7 bases lining up with TRBD1. Per the germline V gene, CDR1 is MNHEY and CDR2 is SVGAGI. The J segment lost 5 bases and the V segment lost 0 bases, leaving 6 bases of the junction unmatched. The CDR3 sequence is 16 residues long. The CDR3 DNA follows: TGTGCCAGCAGTTACTCCGCGACAGGGAGTACCGGGGAGCTGTTTTTT. Residues: CASSYSATGSTGELFF.

The chain carries TRBV27 and TRBJ2-3, with D possibly TRBD1 on 5 matching bases. From germline, CDR1 is MNHEY and CDR2 SMNVEV (reference sequence). The CDR3 covers 14 residues. V lost 5 bases to trimming and J lost 1 base, with 10 bases between them. The CDR3 nucleotides read TGTGCCAGCAGTCGACTGACAGGCACAGATACGCAGTATTTT. Its protein is CASSRLTGTDTQYF.

The V call is TRBV5-4, the J call TRBJ1-1; 7 nucleotides line up with TRBD1. V was pared by 5 bases and J by 6 bases, with 4 bases of the junction left unmatched. Germline CDR1 reads SGHNT; CDR2 reads YYREEE (reference sequence). The CDR3 sequence is 12 residues long. In nucleotides, the CDR3 is TGTGCCAGCAGAAAAGGGACAGCTGAAGCTTTCTTT. Translating gives CASRKGTAEAFF.

The chain employs TRBV19 and TRBJ1-1; D is undetermined. Trimming took 7 bases from V and 1 from J, leaving 10 bases between them. Germline-derived CDR1 and CDR2 are LNHDA and SQIVND (reference sequence). CDR3 size: 13 residues. CDR3 residues: CASTTIWNTEAFF. As DNA, the CDR3 is TGTGCCAGTACCACAATCTGGAACACTGAAGCTTTCTTT.

This sequence joins TRBV28 and TRBJ1-2; D is perhaps TRBD1 (6 bases). V was clipped by 2 bases and J by 3 bases, with 10 bases between them. The CDR3 loop spans 14 amino acids. The germline CDR1 and CDR2 sequences are MDHEN and SYDVKM. This CDR3 reads CASSLLRQDYGYTF. The CDR3 DNA reads as TGTGCCAGCAGTTTACTTAGACAGGACTATGGCTACACCTTC.